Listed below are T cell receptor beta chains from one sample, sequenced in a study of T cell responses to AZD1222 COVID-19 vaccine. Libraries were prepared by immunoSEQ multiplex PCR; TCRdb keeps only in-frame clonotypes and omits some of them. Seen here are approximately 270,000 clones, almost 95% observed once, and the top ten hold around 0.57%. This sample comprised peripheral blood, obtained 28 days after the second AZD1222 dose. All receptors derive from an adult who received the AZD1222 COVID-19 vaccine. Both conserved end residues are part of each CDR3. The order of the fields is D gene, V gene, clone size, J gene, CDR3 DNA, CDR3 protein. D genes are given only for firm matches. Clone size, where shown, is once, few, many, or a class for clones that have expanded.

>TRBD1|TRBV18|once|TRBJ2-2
TGTGCCAGCTCACCACAACAGGGGAAGGGCACCGGGGAGCTGTTTTTT
CASSPQQGKGTGELFF
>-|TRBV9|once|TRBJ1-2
TGTGCCAGCAGTGTTCCCGGCTATGGCTACACCTTC
CASSVPGYGYTF
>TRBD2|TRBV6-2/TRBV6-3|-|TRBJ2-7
TGTGCCAGCAGTTACTCCAGCGGGACCCTCTCCTACGAGCAGTACTTC
CASSYSSGTLSYEQYF
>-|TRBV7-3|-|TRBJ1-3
TGTGCCAGCACCTCGGGGGGGCCATACTCTGGAAACACCATATATTTT
CASTSGGPYSGNTIYF
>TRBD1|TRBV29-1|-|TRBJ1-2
TGCAGCGTTGGGGACAGGTGGGGCTACACCTTC
CSVGDRWGYTF
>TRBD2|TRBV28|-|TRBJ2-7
TGTGCCAGCAGGGCCGGGACTACATACGAGCAGTACTTC
CASRAGTTYEQYF
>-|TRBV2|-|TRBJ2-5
TGTGCCAGCAGTGTAAAAGAGACCCAGTACTTC
CASSVKETQYF
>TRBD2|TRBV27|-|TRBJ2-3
TGTGCCAGCAGCCCCCTGGTAGCGGGAGGGCCGGATACGCAGTATTTT
CASSPLVAGGPDTQYF
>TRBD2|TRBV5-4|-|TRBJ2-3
TGTGCCAGCAGCTCGAAGCGGGATGCCTCAGATACGCAGTATTTT
CASSSKRDASDTQYF
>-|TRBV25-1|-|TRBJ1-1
TGTGCCAGCCGCGCCGGCACGAACACTGAAGCTTTCTTT
CASRAGTNTEAFF
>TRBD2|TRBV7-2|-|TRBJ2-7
TGTGCCAGCAGCTTAGACCCTAGCGGGAGTAGGGAGCAGTACTTC
CASSLDPSGSREQYF
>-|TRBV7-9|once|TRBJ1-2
TGTGCCAGCAGCTTAGCGCGGTGGGGCTATGGCTACACCTTC
CASSLARWGYGYTF
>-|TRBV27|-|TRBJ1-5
TGTGCCAGCAGTTTGAAAGGGTGGCAGCCCCAGCATTTT
CASSLKGWQPQHF
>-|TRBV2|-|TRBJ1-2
TGTGCCAGCAGTGTACCCGGGGTTGGCTACACCTTC
CASSVPGVGYTF
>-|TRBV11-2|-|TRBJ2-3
TGTGCCAGCAGCTTAAGAGTGCCAAGCACAGATACGCAGTATTTT
CASSLRVPSTDTQYF
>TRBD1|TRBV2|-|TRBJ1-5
TGTGCCAGCGAGGGGGCGCGCAATCAGCCCCAGCATTTT
CASEGARNQPQHF
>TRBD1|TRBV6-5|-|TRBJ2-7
TGTGCCAGCAGTAGACAGGGTAGCGAGCAGTACTTC
CASSRQGSEQYF
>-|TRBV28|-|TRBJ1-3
TGTGCCAGCAGTTTGGGCACCCGCTCTGGAAACACCATATATTTT
CASSLGTRSGNTIYF
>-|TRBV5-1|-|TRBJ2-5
TGCGCCAGCTCCTTAGGGGCGGGGCCTCAAGAGACCCAGTACTTC
CASSLGAGPQETQYF
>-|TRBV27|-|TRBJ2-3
TGTGCCAGCAGTTTTTGGGGCGGGAAAGACACGCAGTATTTT
CASSFWGGKDTQYF
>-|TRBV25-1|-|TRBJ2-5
TGTGCCAGCAGTGAAATCGGTTTCCAAGAGACCCAGTACTTC
CASSEIGFQETQYF
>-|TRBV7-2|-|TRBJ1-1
TGTGCCAGCAGCTTAGGGGCAGCGCGGACTGAAGCTTTCTTT
CASSLGAARTEAFF
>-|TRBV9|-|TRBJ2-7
TGTGCCAGCAGCCCCCCCAGGGAGTTGTCCTACGAGCAGTACTTC
CASSPPRELSYEQYF
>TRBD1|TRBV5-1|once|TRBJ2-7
TGCGCCAGCAGCTTGGAACATGGGACAGGGGGGTCCTACGAGCAGTACTTC
CASSLEHGTGGSYEQYF
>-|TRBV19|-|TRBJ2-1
TGTGCCAGTAGTACCTTTTCCGGACGCCCGGGGAATGAGCAGTTCTTC
CASSTFSGRPGNEQFF
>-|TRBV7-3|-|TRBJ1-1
TGTGCCAGCAGCTTAAAAGGAGGATTGACTGAAGCTTTCTTT
CASSLKGGLTEAFF
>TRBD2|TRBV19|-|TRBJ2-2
TGTGCCAGTAGTATCGGGGGGGCAGGGCTGAACACCGGGGAGCTGTTTTTT
CASSIGGAGLNTGELFF
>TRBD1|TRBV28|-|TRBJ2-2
TGTGCCAGCAGTTTATCGTATGGGACAGGGTACGTCGGGGAGCTGTTTTTT
CASSLSYGTGYVGELFF
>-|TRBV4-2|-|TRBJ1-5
TGTGCCAGCAGCCAAGCCGGGGCCGTCCGGCCCCAGCATTTT
CASSQAGAVRPQHF
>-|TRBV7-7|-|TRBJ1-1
TGTGCTAGCAGCCGATCTACGAACACTGAAGCTTTCTTT
CASSRSTNTEAFF
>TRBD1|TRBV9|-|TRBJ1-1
TGTGCCAGCAGCGGGACAGGGGGCACTGAAGCTTTCTTT
CASSGTGGTEAFF